This T cell receptor beta chain was documented in a study of blood T cell repertoires in COVID-19. Authors' methods: Nucleated cell number was recorded as an estimate derived from reference gene primer amplification. Only in-frame clones appear in the TCRdb table, and some are missing; sequencing was by immunoSEQ multiplex PCR. The V and J calls and clone size come from that table; D and trimming were worked out from the DNA. The sample lists some 50,000 clones; roughly 79% were seen once. Germline-derived CDR1 and CDR2 are KGHSH and LQKENI. This CDR3 has 14 residues. After removal of 2 bases from V and 6 bases from J, the junction contained 4 bases not matched to a gene.

The sequence came from a human donor in a cohort sampled during active COVID-19. Sequenced material: peripheral blood. The gene calls are TRBV18 and TRBJ2-7; 10 nucleotides align to TRBD1. The CDR3 region is CASSPLTGGREQYF. DNA for the CDR3: TGTGCCAGCTCACCATTGACAGGGGGCCGCGAGCAGTACTTC. Filled out from reference TRBV18 and TRBJ2-7, the complete variable domain reads NAGVMQNPRHLVRRRGQEARLRCSPMKGHSHVYWYRQLPEEGLKFMVYLQKENIIDESGMPKERFSAEFPKEGPSILRIQQVVRGDSAAYFCASSPLTGGREQYFGPGTRLTVT.